One sample yielded the 28 T cell receptor beta chains listed below, sequenced in a study of T cell repertoires in cytomegalovirus infection. One entry per CDR3 protein, called by TCRdb with MiXCR from the reads. The table shows a few hundred thousand distinct CDR3 sequences, with approximately 17% occurring only once. Input material: CD8+ T cells from PBMCs. Source of these receptors: a human donor in good health (CMV status not recorded). Some clones in this sample may be carry-over from other donors' samples.

This clonotype turned up a few times. The rearrangement uses TRBV20-1 and TRBJ1-5; D ambiguous. Germline V gene data show CDR1 as DFQATT and CDR2 as SNEGSKA (reference sequence). The V and J ends lost 1 base and 7 bases respectively, with 11 bases between them. This CDR3 is built from 13 residues. The CDR3 sequence is CSARVRPGQPQHF. Written as DNA, the CDR3 is TGCAGTGCTAGAGTCCGCCCCGGCCAGCCCCAGCATTTT.

In its sample, this clonotype was seen many times. The rearrangement joins TRBV27 to TRBJ2-7; D is tentatively TRBD1 or TRBD2 (5 bases each). The V and J ends lost 3 bases and 4 bases respectively, with 13 bases between them. Germline V gene lookup returns CDR1 MNHEY and CDR2 SMNVEV (reference sequence). The CDR3 spans 14 residues. CDR3 in amino acids: CASSLYRGPYEQYF. The CDR3 DNA reads as TGTGCCAGCAGTTTGTATAGGGGACCTTACGAGCAGTACTTC.

This clonotype has only a few counts. The chain couples TRBV19 to TRBJ2-3, with TRBD2 matching 11 bases. The CDR3 is 17 amino acids. Germline values: CDR1 LNHDA, CDR2 SQIVND (reference sequence). V lost 0 bases and J lost 3; bases outside the gene matches: 5. CDR3 residues: CASSIDKTSGVTDTQYF. CDR3 bases: TGTGCCAGTAGTATAGATAAGACTAGCGGGGTGACAGATACGCAGTATTTT.

The chain is built from TRBV7-9 and TRBJ2-7; possible D gene TRBD1, 5 bases. Trimming removed 0 bases at V and 5 bases at J, with 8 bases between. The CDR3 runs to 13 residues. Germline V gives CDR1 SEHNR, CDR2 FQNEAQ (reference sequence). The CDR3 nucleotides are TGTGCCAGCAGCTTAGCAGGGGCTAACGAGCAGTACTTC. It is translated as CASSLAGANEQYF.

The rearrangement joins TRBV20-1 to TRBJ1-4, with D possibly being TRBD1 (6 bases). CDR1 and CDR2 from the germline V gene are DFQATT and SNEGSKA (reference sequence). This CDR3 region has 13 residues. V was cut by 6 bases and J by 6 bases, with 14 bases left in between. Written as DNA, the CDR3 is TGCAGTGCCAGACGGGGGGCGGATGAAAAACTGTTTTTT. Protein: CSARRGADEKLFF.

This clonotype was counted between two and nine times. V is TRBV5-6 and J is TRBJ2-7, with 8 bases lining up with TRBD2. Per the germline V gene, CDR1 is SGHDT and CDR2 is YYEEEE. The CDR3 loop spans 15 amino acids. V was pared by 0 bases and J by 1 base, with 3 bases of the junction left unmatched. CDR3 DNA sequence: TGTGCCAGCAGCTTGGTGGGCGGGGGGTCCTACGAGCAGTACTTC. This sequence encodes CASSLVGGGSYEQYF. Complete variable domain (other parts from reference TRBV5-6 and TRBJ2-7): DAGVTQSPTHLIKTRGQQVTLRCSPKSGHDTVSWYQQALGQGPQFIFQYYEEEERQRGNFPDRFSGHQFPNYSSELNVNALLLGDSALYLCASSLVGGGSYEQYFGPGTRLTVT.

This clonotype was seen only a few times. This sequence joins TRBV20-1 and TRBJ2-1; TRBD2 matches at 8 bases. CDR1 is DFQATT and CDR2 is SNEGSKA in the germline V gene (reference sequence). This CDR3 region has 17 residues. The V and J ends lost 3 bases and 5 bases, in that order; junction bases with no gene match: 15. Written as DNA, the CDR3 is TGCAGTGCTAGTGGATTACGTTCGGGGGGGACCGACAATGAGCAGTTCTTC. Encoded protein: CSASGLRSGGTDNEQFF.

J is TRBJ2-7 and V is TRBV2; D ambiguous. Looked up from germline, CDR1 is SNHLY and CDR2 is FYNNEI. V was clipped by 1 base and J by 2 bases, with 12 bases between them. CDR3 length: 15 amino acids. This CDR3 reads CASSEVPGGPYEQYF. The CDR3 DNA sequence: TGTGCCAGCAGTGAAGTTCCCGGTGGGCCCTACGAGCAGTACTTC.

The chain joins TRBV19 to TRBJ1-2; D is unresolved. CDR1 is LNHDA, CDR2 SQIVND, per germline (reference sequence). Between the trimmed V and J ends, which lost 10 bases and 7 bases, there was a span of 13 bases. The CDR3 has 11 residues. The CDR3 is CATSVGSGYTF. For the CDR3, the DNA is TGTGCCACCTCGGTCGGTTCTGGCTACACCTTC.

The V and J genes are TRBV20-1 and TRBJ2-1; D gene uncertain. The CDR3 runs to 11 residues. CDR1 DFQATT and CDR2 SNEGSKA come from the germline V gene (reference sequence). V lost 6 bases and J 5 bases, leaving 8 bases between the germline ends. Here the CDR3 reads CSATSDNEQFF. The CDR3 DNA reads TGCAGTGCGACATCGGACAATGAGCAGTTCTTC.

The J gene is TRBJ2-5, the V gene TRBV20-1; D may be TRBD2 (6 bases). Trimming cost V 6 bases and J 5 bases, with 22 bases left between them. Germline V CDR1 and CDR2: DFQATT, SNEGSKA (reference sequence). The CDR3 consists of 15 residues. The chain's CDR3 is CSALGAGMGEETQYF. CDR3 coding DNA: TGCAGTGCCCTAGGTGCGGGGATGGGGGAGGAGACCCAGTACTTC.

This clonotype occurred once. The genes are TRBV7-6 and TRBJ1-2; no clear D. Trimming removed 2 bases at V and 7 bases at J, with 17 bases between. The CDR3 length is 15 residues. CDR1 and CDR2 (germline): SGHVS, FNYEAQ. In nucleotides, the CDR3 is TGTGCCAGCAGCTTATCGGAATCCCCCAAGGCTGGCTACACCTTC. It translates to CASSLSESPKAGYTF.

This clonotype appeared a few times. The chain couples TRBV20-1 to TRBJ2-6; D is unclear. CDR1 and CDR2 (germline): DFQATT, SNEGSKA (reference sequence). V dropped 3 bases and J dropped 0 bases, with 12 bases sitting between them. This CDR3 has 16 residues. CDR3: CSASGWDSSGANVLTF. The DNA of the CDR3 is TGCAGTGCTAGCGGGTGGGATAGCTCTGGGGCCAACGTCCTGACTTTC.

This clonotype was detected many times. V gene TRBV12-3 or TRBV12-4 combines with J gene TRBJ2-4; unclear D gene. V lost 3 bases, J lost 0 bases, and 9 bases lay in between. The CDR3 loop spans 15 amino acids. DNA for the CDR3: TGTGCCAGCAGTTTTCCAGGATTAGCCAAAAACATTCAGTACTTC. Translated, it gives CASSFPGLAKNIQYF.

Only a few counts were recorded for this clonotype. V and J are TRBV19 and TRBJ1-5, with a possible D match to TRBD1 (5 bases). CDR3 length: 16 residues. The germline V and J ends were trimmed by 8 bases and 0 bases, with 17 bases remaining between them. The germline V gene encodes CDR1 LNHDA and CDR2 SQIVND (reference sequence). The CDR3 DNA follows: TGTGCCAGTGCCGAAATCGACAGCTTTAGCAATCAGCCCCAGCATTTT. Amino acids: CASAEIDSFSNQPQHF.

This clonotype was counted a few times. The chain carries TRBV27 and TRBJ2-7; 10 bases align to TRBD1. CDR1 and CDR2 from the germline V gene are MNHEY and SMNVEV (reference sequence). This CDR3 has 14 residues. Trimming removed 5 bases from V and 3 bases from J; junction bases left unmatched: 4. CDR3 DNA: TGTGCCAGCAGTATCGGACAGGGGGGCTACGAGCAGTACTTC. This translates into CASSIGQGGYEQYF.

The gene calls are TRBV5-1 and TRBJ2-1; D is possibly TRBD1 (6 bases). This CDR3 contains 11 residues. Trimming took 5 bases from V and 15 from J, leaving 15 bases between them. From germline, CDR1 is SGHRS and CDR2 YFSETQ. CDR3: CASSTRGRLFF. CDR3 sequence (DNA): TGCGCCAGCAGTACTAGGGGGAGACTGTTCTTC.

This clonotype was counted at least ten times. The chain uses TRBV11-2 and TRBJ2-3; 10 bases fit TRBD1. The CDR3 runs 15 residues. The V gene's germline CDR1 is SGHAT and CDR2 FQNNGV. J was trimmed by 3 bases and V by 5 bases; bases with no gene match: 5. This CDR3 reads CASSKGQGTTDTQYF. CDR3 sequence (DNA): TGTGCCAGCAGCAAGGGACAGGGGACAACAGATACGCAGTATTTT.

This clonotype was seen repeatedly, ten times or more. The chain carries TRBV7-9 and TRBJ2-3; D perhaps matches TRBD1 (6 bases). This CDR3 has 17 residues. Deletions cut 5 bases from V and 1 base from J, with 19 bases between. Germline loops: CDR1 SEHNR, CDR2 FQNEAQ (reference sequence). The CDR3 nucleotides read TGTGCCAGCAGCCCCAACAGGGTTACTCGCGGCACAGATACGCAGTATTTT. Its protein is CASSPNRVTRGTDTQYF.

In its sample, this clonotype was seen a few times. V usage is TRBV11-2 and J usage is TRBJ2-4; D possibly corresponds to TRBD1 (6 bases). CDR3 length: 17 residues. V was cut by 5 bases and J by 0 bases, with 17 bases left in between. Germline loops: CDR1 SGHAT, CDR2 FQNNGV. CDR3: CASSRADRALAKNIQYF. The CDR3 region has the DNA TGTGCCAGCAGCCGCGCGGACAGAGCTTTAGCCAAAAACATTCAGTACTTC.

This clonotype was counted ten times or more. The chain carries TRBV4-1 and TRBJ2-5; 9 bases align to TRBD2. The CDR3 sequence is 14 residues long. Germline V gives CDR1 MGHRA, CDR2 YSYEKL. V was pared by 1 base and J by 4 bases, with 1 base of the junction left unmatched. The DNA for the CDR3 is TGCGCCAGCAGCCAAGTTAGCGGGGGAGAGACCCAGTACTTC. This encodes CASSQVSGGETQYF.

In regard to this clonotype: Germline is not matched at one junction end, which may reflect a read error. V is TRBV12-3 or TRBV12-4 and J is TRBJ1-1; 8 bases match TRBD1. The CDR3 is 13 residues long. The CDR3 region is CASSADRGTGAFF. The DNA for the CDR3 is TGTGCCAGCAGTGCCGACAGGGGCACTGGAGCTTTCTTT.

This clonotype was recorded a few times. This sequence joins TRBV28 and TRBJ2-1; D is possibly TRBD1 (5 bases). The CDR3 spans 12 residues. CDR1 MDHEN and CDR2 SYDVKM come from the germline V gene. With 6 bases removed from V and 7 bases from J, the gap between germline ends came to 10 bases. CDR3: CASSADRNEQFF. Here the CDR3 DNA reads TGTGCCAGCAGCGCTGACAGAAATGAGCAGTTCTTC.

V gene TRBV6-5 combines with J gene TRBJ2-5, with D possibly being TRBD1 or TRBD2 (5 bases each). Germline V lookup: CDR1 MNHEY, CDR2 SVGAGI. CDR3 length: 14 residues. The germline V and J ends were trimmed by 6 bases and 9 bases, with 20 bases remaining between them. CDR3 region: CASRRWPDMGAQYF. Written as DNA, the CDR3 is TGTGCCAGCAGAAGGTGGCCCGACATGGGGGCCCAGTACTTC.

This clonotype was counted ten times or more. The chain joins TRBV6-2 or TRBV6-3 to TRBJ2-5, with D possibly being TRBD2 (6 bases). Deletions cut 3 bases from V and 4 bases from J, with 15 bases between. Germline-derived CDR1 and CDR2 are MNHEY and SVGEGT. The length of the CDR3 is 15 residues. This CDR3 is CASSYAPGEGETQYF. The CDR3 coding sequence is TGTGCCAGCAGTTATGCTCCGGGAGAAGGAGAGACCCAGTACTTC.

This chain links TRBV28 with TRBJ2-5; D may be TRBD1 (8 bases). The germline gives CDR1 MDHEN, CDR2 SYDVKM. The CDR3 sequence is 15 residues long. Between the trimmed V and J ends, which lost 3 bases and 4 bases, there was a span of 15 bases. This chain's CDR3 is CASSFYRGGGETQYF. The CDR3 DNA sequence: TGTGCCAGCAGTTTTTACAGGGGGGGTGGAGAGACCCAGTACTTC.

This rearrangement joins TRBV19 to TRBJ1-6; no clear D. The CDR3 has 15 residues. The germline V gene has CDR1 LNHDA and CDR2 SQIVND (reference sequence). Between the trimmed V and J ends, which lost 5 bases and 0 bases, there was a span of 8 bases. CDR3 in amino acids: CASSAQSSYNSPLHF. CDR3 DNA: TGTGCCAGTAGTGCCCAGAGCTCCTATAATTCACCCCTCCACTTT. Filled out from reference TRBV19 and TRBJ1-6, the complete variable domain reads DGGITQSPKYLFRKEGQNVTLSCEQNLNHDAMYWYRQDPGQGLRLIYYSQIVNDFQKGDIAEGYSVSREKKESFPLTVTSAQKNPTAFYLCASSAQSSYNSPLHFGNGTRLTVT.

At least ten counts were recorded for this clonotype. The DNA of the CDR3 is TGTGCCAGCAGCTTAGGGGGCCGACTTGAAGCTTTCTTT. Residues: CASSLGGRLEAFF. The genes are TRBV7-6 and TRBJ1-1; TRBD1 is a possible D gene (5 bases). Trimming shortened V by 1 base and J by 7 bases, and 10 bases separated the two germline ends. Germline V lookup: CDR1 SGHVS, CDR2 FNYEAQ. The CDR3 loop spans 13 amino acids.